This TCR beta chain comes out of a study of long-term antiretroviral therapy in people with HIV. Researchers report immunoSEQ v3.0 was run at survey level. TCRdb's table, derived via immunoSEQ multiplex PCR, lists solely in-frame clones and lacks some. The data contain under 30,000 clones, under 85% of them singletons. J gave up 3 bases and V 6 bases, and 5 bases lay outside the gene matches. The CDR3 has 14 residues. Germline CDR1 reads MNHEY; CDR2 reads SMNVEV (reference sequence). The input for sequencing was unsorted PBMCs, taken 2.1 years after starting antiretroviral therapy. This sequence was found in a man aged 30-40 years with HIV. The chain combines TRBV27 with TRBJ2-7; 10 bases agree with TRBD1. CDR3 loop: CASSPTGGVYEQYF. The CDR3 DNA reads as TGTGCCAGCAGCCCGACAGGGGGCGTCTACGAGCAGTACTTC.